Listed here are 5 T cell receptor beta chains from one sample, sequenced in a study of blood T cell repertoires in COVID-19 (dated by TCRdb to about 2020). The method was the immunoSEQ multiplex PCR assay. As stored in TCRdb, this immuneACCESS dataset retains in-frame rearrangements with V and J assigned. A fraction of the clones does not appear; measured against another copy, unresolved V genes explain less than half of the discrepancy, and the remainder lacks a known reason. The sample profile shows some 300,000 clones; roughly 90% of them were found once. Roughly 3.6% of the sample comes from the top ten. Specimen: PBMCs or T cells enriched from blood (not recorded which). Source of these receptors: a woman in her 30s who had been exposed to COVID-19.

This rearrangement joins TRBV4-1 to TRBJ2-1; TRBD2 agrees at 16 bases. V dropped 2 bases and J dropped 4; count of bases not matched to a gene: 2. CDR1 and CDR2 from the germline V gene are MGHRA and YSYEKL. The CDR3 runs to 17 residues. In nucleotides, the CDR3 is TGCGCCAGCAGCCAAAAGGGACTAGCGGGGGGGTACAATGAGCAGTTCTTC. Translation: CASSQKGLAGGYNEQFF.

The genes are TRBV10-2 and TRBJ2-7; TRBD2 matches at 13 bases. This CDR3 region has 16 residues. CDR1 and CDR2 (germline): WSHSY, SAAADI. V was pared by 2 bases and J by 3 bases, with 4 bases of the junction left unmatched. CDR3 residues: CASSEKWTSGSYEQYF. The CDR3 DNA reads TGCGCCAGCAGTGAGAAATGGACTAGCGGGAGCTACGAGCAGTACTTC.

This clone was seen once. This chain uses TRBV9 with TRBJ1-1; weak D call: TRBD1 (6 bases). Germline CDR1 reads SGDLS; CDR2 reads YYNGEE. CDR3 length equals 17 residues. The V end was cut by 2 bases, the J end by 0 bases, with 17 bases between. The CDR3 coding sequence is TGTGCCAGCAGCGTCCTAAACGGGCAGGGGTTGAACACTGAAGCTTTCTTT. Protein: CASSVLNGQGLNTEAFF.

V is TRBV5-4 and J is TRBJ1-3; D might be TRBD1 (6 bases). The length of the CDR3 is 16 residues. Per germline, CDR1 SGHNT and CDR2 YYREEE (reference sequence). V lost 4 bases to trimming and J lost 0 bases, with 14 bases between them. The DNA of the CDR3 is TGTGCCAGCAGCCGAGCCACAGGGAACTCTGGAAACACCATATATTTT. It specifies CASSRATGNSGNTIYF.

The chain recombines TRBV3-1 (or the pseudogene TRBV3-2) with TRBJ1-1; 7 nucleotides match TRBD1. The CDR3 sequence is 13 residues long. V was clipped by 5 bases and J by 8 bases; unmatched bases: 8. Germline loops: CDR1 LGHDT, CDR2 YNNKEL (reference sequence). The CDR3, as DNA: TGTGCCAGCAGCGTCAGCAGGGGGGCGGAAGCTTTCTTT. This sequence encodes CASSVSRGAEAFF.